This T cell receptor beta chain came from a study of a mutant IDH1 vaccine in newly diagnosed glioma. Study-wide background: Patients were started on vaccination 4-6 weeks after radiotherapy alone, or with temozolomide cycles. Treated patients had a mean age of 40.4 years and a roughly 60% male, around 38% female split.

Study findings and constraints: Among top peripheral T cell clonotypes, changes seemed unrelated to pseudoprogression.

Trimming stripped 5 bases from V and 7 bases from J, with 17 bases between. Germline assignment: CDR1 MNHEY and CDR2 SMNVEV (reference sequence). This CDR3 has 14 amino acids. TCRdb's table, derived via immunoSEQ multiplex PCR, lists solely in-frame clones and lacks some. The sample yields about 69,000 clones, around nine tenths seen once. The sample's time point: week 35, safety follow-up. Topical imiquimod was applied with each vaccine dose, which held 300 ug of mutant IDH1 20-mer peptide. With regard to this clone: What it recognizes is unknown.

V and J are TRBV27 and TRBJ2-5; D possibly uses TRBD1 or TRBD2 (5 bases each). This sequence originates from a man aged 30 to 45 with glioma. The sequencing used PBMCs, collected from a glioma patient whose treatment included an IDH1 peptide vaccine. CDR3 sequence: CASSPRDLPWTQYF. CDR3 DNA sequence: TGTGCCAGCAGTCCCCGGGACCTCCCGTGGACCCAGTACTTC.